This is a list of T cell receptor beta chains from one sample in a study of T cells in Graves' hyperthyroidism and ophthalmopathy. TCRdb re-called the multiplex PCR reads with MiXCR, one entry per CDR3 protein. The table lists 500,000 to 600,000 distinct CDR3 sequences, approximately 44% of them singletons. The sample taken for sequencing was peripheral blood or thyroid tissue (not recorded which). Receptors were obtained from an adult woman with Graves' disease, either hyperthyroidism or ophthalmopathy (not recorded which). Each CDR3 is given with its conserved first and last residue. D genes are given only for firm matches. Where a row states a size, it is once, few, many or the class of an expanded clone; other rows omit it.

d_call j_call cdr3_length clone_size v_call cdr3_nt cdr3_aa
TRBD1 TRBJ2-5 16 - TRBV19 TGTGCCAGTAGTGCCCTCACCGGGACAGGACAAGAGACCCAGTACTTC CASSALTGTGQETQYF
- TRBJ2-6 16 many TRBV2 TGTGCCAGCAGTCTCAGGGGGGGGCCTGGGGCCAACGTCCTGACTTTC CASSLRGGPGANVLTF
TRBD1 TRBJ2-7 13 - TRBV10-3 TGTGCCATTGATGGACAGGGGGCTTACGAGCAGTACTTC CAIDGQGAYEQYF
- TRBJ2-7 13 - TRBV5-1 TGCGCCAGCGGATTATCGACAGGACCCGAGCAGTACTTC CASGLSTGPEQYF
- TRBJ2-6 11 - TRBV7-9 TGTGCCAGTGGGGGGGCCAACGTCCTGACTTTC CASGGANVLTF
- TRBJ1-6 12 - TRBV6-5 TGTGCCAGCAGTTACGAAGGTTCACCCCTCCACTTT CASSYEGSPLHF
TRBD2 TRBJ2-5 18 many TRBV6-5 TGTGCCAGCAGCCGAGCTAGCGGGAGGCCCGATTTGGGAGAGACCCAGTACTTC CASSRASGRPDLGETQYF
TRBD2 TRBJ2-7 13 many TRBV12-3/TRBV12-4 TGTGCCACAGGACTAGCGGGAGGGAACGAGCAGTACTTC CATGLAGGNEQYF
- TRBJ1-5 14 - TRBV19 TGTGCCAGTAGTCTCCCAGACCCCGATCAGCCCCAGCATTTT CASSLPDPDQPQHF
- TRBJ2-5 12 - TRBV20-1 TGCAGTGCTAGCCAGCAGGGAGAGACCCAGTACTTC CSASQQGETQYF
- TRBJ2-2 13 once TRBV18 TGTGCCAGCTCAACCATAGACACCGGGGAGCTGTTTTTT CASSTIDTGELFF
TRBD2 TRBJ2-7 16 many TRBV28 TGTGCCAGCAACGACCGCGGGGGAAGCGCTTGGGACGAGCAGTACTTC CASNDRGGSAWDEQYF
- TRBJ1-4 16 few TRBV7-9 TGTGCCAGCAGTGGGGGCCAGGGACGATTTACCGAAAAACTGTTTTTT CASSGGQGRFTEKLFF
TRBD1 TRBJ2-5 16 - TRBV5-1 TGCGCCAGCAGCTTTCAGGGGACAGGGATTGGGAAGACCCAGTACTTC CASSFQGTGIGKTQYF
- TRBJ2-7 13 many TRBV5-8 TGTGCCAGCAGCTCATGGGACGGAAGCGAGCAGTACTTC CASSSWDGSEQYF
- TRBJ2-2 13 many TRBV7-9 TGTGCCAGCAGCCTTGCCCCAGTGGGGGAGCTGTTTTTT CASSLAPVGELFF
- TRBJ2-2 15 - TRBV5-1 TGCGCCAGCAGCTGGAGAGAGGGCAACACCGGGGAGCTGTCTTGG CASSWREGNTGELSW
- TRBJ2-5 14 - TRBV13 TGCGCCAGCAGCTTAGTGGGGGCCTCGGAGACCCAGTACTTC CASSLVGASETQYF
- TRBJ2-7 11 many TRBV20-1 TGCAGTGCTAGGAAAGTGAACGAGCAGTACTTC CSARKVNEQYF
TRBD2 TRBJ2-7 15 many TRBV19 TGTGCCAGTAGTATTAGCGAGCGGGAGGACCACGAGCAGTACTTC CASSISEREDHEQYF
- TRBJ2-7 13 - TRBV12-3/TRBV12-4 TGTGCCAGCAGTGAAGCGGTATCCTACGAGCAGTACTTC CASSEAVSYEQYF
TRBD2 TRBJ2-1 16 many TRBV9 TGTGCCAGCAGCGTAGGGGGGCGGGGGGCTTACAATGAGCAGTTCTTC CASSVGGRGAYNEQFF
- TRBJ1-2 14 - TRBV14 TGTGCCAGCAGCCAAGATCAGCTGGTCGGTGGCTACACCTTC CASSQDQLVGGYTF
- TRBJ1-1 14 - TRBV20-1 TGCAGTGCTAGGACCCAGGGGAGAGTTACTGAAGCTTTCTTT CSARTQGRVTEAFF
TRBD1 TRBJ1-4 14 many TRBV7-8 TGTGCCAGCAGCTCTTCAGGACAGGGGGAAAAACTGTTTTTT CASSSSGQGEKLFF
TRBD1 TRBJ2-5 16 - TRBV9 TGTGCCAGCAGTGAGGGGGACAGGTATAGCAATCAGCCCCAGTACTTC CASSEGDRYSNQPQYF
- TRBJ1-2 15 many TRBV9 TGTGCCAGCAGCAAGAACAGGGTTTCTAACTATGGCTACACCTTC CASSKNRVSNYGYTF
- TRBJ1-2 12 few TRBV29-1 TGCAGCGTTGATGGGGGCCACTATGGCTACACCTTC CSVDGGHYGYTF
TRBD2 TRBJ2-7 13 many TRBV20-1 TGCAGTGCTGTCCCTAGCGGGGTCTACGAGCAGTACTTC CSAVPSGVYEQYF